These T cell receptor beta chains were read from a single sample in a study of PD-1 blockade in classical Hodgkin lymphoma. Sequencing used immunoSEQ multiplex PCR; TCRdb keeps in-frame clones, though not all of them. The sample holds tens of thousands of clones; less than 85% are singletons and the top ten take under 25%. The material sequenced was peripheral blood mononuclear cells (PBMCs), taken before the second cycle of nivolumab. Receptor source: a human donor with classical Hodgkin lymphoma. Both conserved end residues are part of each CDR3. D genes are given only for firm matches.

cdr3_length,v_call,j_call,d_call,cdr3_aa
16,TRBV11-2,TRBJ2-1,TRBD2,CASSLLGAGVYNEQFF
15,TRBV7-9,TRBJ2-1,NA,CASSLGVGSYNEQFF
14,TRBV6-6,TRBJ1-4,NA,CASSVGRTNEKLFF
14,TRBV28,TRBJ1-5,TRBD1,CASSRTGGGQPQHF
14,TRBV11-3,TRBJ2-1,NA,CASSSHRGTDEQFF
15,TRBV27,TRBJ2-3,NA,CASSRTRGRADTQYF
15,TRBV10-3,TRBJ2-7,NA,CAISGGGGSSYEQYF
14,TRBV7-9,TRBJ1-1,NA,CASSQTGGGTEAFF
14,TRBV28,TRBJ1-4,NA,CASSLRGGFEKLFF
15,TRBV5-1,TRBJ1-2,TRBD1,CASSLEVEGAGGYTF
15,TRBV19,TRBJ1-1,NA,CASSLPGAPTTEAFF
13,TRBV5-6,TRBJ1-6,TRBD1,CASNRDRTSPLHF
15,TRBV9,TRBJ2-2,NA,CASSVRRENTGELFF
15,TRBV30,TRBJ2-5,NA,CAWSPSRGPGETQYF
14,TRBV28,TRBJ1-5,NA,CASSLGQLNQPQHF
13,TRBV11-2,TRBJ1-1,TRBD1,CASSSGTVSEAFF